What follows are 9 T cell receptor beta chains derived from one specimen sequenced in a study of OX40 agonist ivuxolimab in advanced cancers. Clones were read by immunoSEQ multiplex PCR, and TCRdb kept only the in-frame ones, dropping some. The sample has tens of thousands of clones, 80% to 90% seen once; the top ten hold 0.55%. The material was CD4+ or CD8+ T cells sorted from blood, obtained in a trial of the OX40 agonist ivuxolimab. Source of these receptors: an adult with an advanced solid tumor such as melanoma, head and neck, liver or kidney cancer.

V gene TRBV19 combines with J gene TRBJ2-6; D is perhaps TRBD1 (6 bases). The CDR3 covers 17 residues. The V end was cut by 4 bases, the J end by 0 bases, with 13 bases between. Germline CDR1 reads LNHDA; CDR2 reads SQIVND (reference sequence). CDR3 in amino acids: CASSSLTGLSGANVLTF. In DNA form, the CDR3 reads TGTGCCAGTAGTAGTTTGACAGGTCTCTCTGGGGCCAACGTCCTGACTTTC.

The chain is built from TRBV27 and TRBJ2-1; D remains unclear. The V and J ends lost 1 base and 9 bases respectively, with 4 bases between them. This CDR3 has 11 residues. Per germline, CDR1 MNHEY and CDR2 SMNVEV (reference sequence). For the CDR3, the DNA is TGTGCCAGCAGTTTATGGGGTGAGCAGTTCTTC. It yields the protein CASSLWGEQFF.

The CDR3 DNA is TGTGCCAGCAACCCGGGACAGGGCTTCACCGGGGAGCTGTTTTTT. It is translated as CASNPGQGFTGELFF. V and J are TRBV2 and TRBJ2-2; 9 nucleotides align to TRBD1. The CDR3 covers 15 residues. Germline CDR1 is SNHLY and CDR2 is FYNNEI. The ends lost 7 bases at V and 4 bases at J; junction bases unmatched: 7.

V is TRBV9 and J is TRBJ2-3; TRBD2 agrees at 8 bases. V was clipped by 0 bases and J by 0 bases; unmatched bases: 9. The CDR3 sequence is 18 residues long. Germline assignment: CDR1 SGDLS and CDR2 YYNGEE. The CDR3 DNA follows: TGTGCCAGCAGCGTAGGATCTAGCGGGCGTTCTAGCACAGATACGCAGTATTTT. It codes for CASSVGSSGRSSTDTQYF.

This chain joins TRBV10-3 and TRBJ2-5; D is perhaps TRBD2 (7 bases). The CDR3 is 14 residues long. CDR1 is ENHRY, CDR2 SYGVKD, per germline. The V and J ends lost 1 base and 4 bases respectively, with 10 bases between them. In DNA form, the CDR3 reads TGTGCCATCAGTGAGTGGGGGGGGCGAGAGACCCAGTACTTC. As protein: CAISEWGGRETQYF.

The J gene is TRBJ1-1, the V gene TRBV2, with D unclear. V was clipped by 0 bases and J by 0 bases, with 8 bases between them. CDR3 length: 15 residues. Germline V CDR1 and CDR2: SNHLY, FYNNEI. In DNA, the CDR3 is TGTGCCAGCAGTGAAGCGGTGACGGTGAACACTGAAGCTTTCTTT. This encodes CASSEAVTVNTEAFF. The full variable domain, in which reference TRBV2 and TRBJ1-1 provide the parts outside the CDR3, is EPEVTQTPSHQVTQMGQEVILRCVPISNHLYFYWYRQILGQKVEFLVSFYNNEISEKSEIFDDQFSVERPDGSNFTLKIRSTKLEDSAMYFCASSEAVTVNTEAFFGQGTRLTVV.

The chain links TRBV28 to TRBJ2-2; D gene unclear. V lost 3 bases and J lost 1, with 6 bases in between. Germline CDR1 MDHEN, CDR2 SYDVKM. CDR3 length equals 14 residues. The CDR3 bases are TGTGCCAGCAGTTTCGCAGAGAACACCGGGGAGCTGTTTTTT. The encoded protein is CASSFAENTGELFF.

This clone occurred a few times. This sequence joins TRBV21-1 and TRBJ2-1; TRBD2, the table's D call, lacks a check against the DNA. TRBV21-1 has pseudogene status. There are 15 residues in the CDR3. The CDR3 DNA reads as TGTGCCAGCAGCAAAACCCGGGAGGGCCGCAATGAGCAGTTCTTC. Translation gives CASSKTREGRNEQFF.

The V gene is TRBV29-1, the J gene TRBJ2-5, with a weak D call TRBD1 (5 bases). Germline V gives CDR1 SQVTM, CDR2 ANQGSEA. The CDR3 totals 13 residues. V lost 4 bases, J lost 2 bases, and 11 bases lay in between. For the CDR3, the DNA is TGCAGCGTTGCAGGGCAGTTTCAAGAGACCCAGTACTTC. As protein: CSVAGQFQETQYF.